The 25 T cell receptor beta chains below come from one sample, sequenced in a study of T cells in Graves' hyperthyroidism and ophthalmopathy. RNA transcripts served as the template for amplifying TCR beta CDR3 regions. The HTBI primer set served for first-round RT-PCR of the TCR CDR3. TCRdb redid the calling of the multiplex PCR reads with MiXCR, one entry per CDR3 protein. This table holds about 590,000 distinct CDR3 sequences, about 15% found once. Sequenced input: blood. All receptors come from a young woman with Graves' hyperthyroidism.

The CDR3, as DNA: TGTGCCAGCAGCGCCCGTTCCCCGGGACTAGCGGGGAACTACAATGAGCAGTTCTTC. The encoded protein is CASSARSPGLAGNYNEQFF. V is TRBV2 and J is TRBJ2-1; 13 bases line up with TRBD2. Germline V gives CDR1 SNHLY, CDR2 FYNNEI. This CDR3 region has 19 residues. V shed 6 bases, J shed 3 bases, and the junction held 14 bases outside the gene matches.

The J gene is TRBJ2-7, the V gene TRBV5-1; 10 bases are shared with TRBD2. With the DNA end fitting TRBJ2-1 better, the J assignment may be wrong. Germline CDR1 reads SGHRS; CDR2 reads YFSETQ. The CDR3 runs to 15 residues. The DNA for the CDR3 is TGCGCCAGCAGCTTGGAAGCGGGAGGGACCTACGAGCAGTTCTTC. It codes for CASSLEAGGTYEQFF.

This clonotype was observed a handful of times. The chain is built from TRBV10-3 and TRBJ1-5; D possibly corresponds to TRBD1 (6 bases). The CDR3 extends over 15 amino acids. From germline, CDR1 is ENHRY and CDR2 SYGVKD. Trimming took off 0 bases at V and 7 bases at J, with 13 bases between the two ends. CDR3 region: CAISESGDQGQPQHF. The CDR3 DNA reads as TGTGCCATCAGTGAGTCTGGGGACCAGGGGCAGCCCCAGCATTTT.

This clonotype was seen repeatedly, ten times or more. The CDR3 region has the DNA TGCAGTGCTGAACAGCGGGGGGATACGCAGTATTTT. Amino acid sequence: CSAEQRGDTQYF. The rearrangement uses TRBV20-1 and TRBJ2-3; 8 bases agree with TRBD2. Germline lookup yields CDR1 DFQATT and CDR2 SNEGSKA (reference sequence). Trimming cost V 5 bases and J 6 bases; bases outside gene matches: 4. The CDR3 totals 12 residues.

V gene TRBV18 combines with J gene TRBJ1-5, with D possibly TRBD1 on 5 matching bases. The V gene lost 4 bases and the J gene lost 4 bases, with 11 bases spanning the gap. Looked up from germline, CDR1 is KGHSH and CDR2 is LQKENI. CDR3 length equals 14 residues. CDR3 loop: CASSRPGPNQPQHF. CDR3 sequence (DNA): TGTGCCAGCTCACGACCGGGACCGAATCAGCCCCAGCATTTT.

This clonotype was recorded many times. The chain couples TRBV11-2 to TRBJ1-1; no clear D. In germline, CDR1 is SGHAT, CDR2 FQNNGV. V was clipped by 4 bases and J by 4 bases, with 13 bases between them. There are 14 residues in the CDR3. The CDR3 sequence is CASSSPGVGTEAFF. The CDR3 region has the DNA TGTGCCAGCAGCTCGCCTGGGGTGGGCACTGAAGCTTTCTTT.

The chain couples TRBV20-1 to TRBJ2-6; 7 nucleotides line up with TRBD1. Germline V gene lookup returns CDR1 DFQATT and CDR2 SNEGSKA (reference sequence). The ends lost 6 bases at V and 0 bases at J; junction bases unmatched: 5. This CDR3 contains 15 residues. Here the CDR3 reads CSAWDSSSGANVLTF. The CDR3 DNA is TGCAGTGCATGGGACAGTTCCTCTGGGGCCAACGTCCTGACTTTC.

The chain combines TRBV5-4 with TRBJ2-1; 15 bases fit TRBD2. This CDR3 comprises 15 residues. V shed 1 base and J 14 bases; nucleotides not matched to a gene: 7. Germline-derived CDR1 and CDR2 are SGHNT and YYREEE (reference sequence). CDR3 nucleotides: TGTGCCAGCAGCTTGAGGACTAGCGGGAGGGGGCAGGAGTTCTTC. It encodes CASSLRTSGRGQEFF.

CDR3 region: CSATSGRAYNEQFF. CDR3 sequence (DNA): TGCAGCGCGACTAGCGGGAGGGCCTACAATGAGCAGTTCTTC. The V gene is TRBV20-1, the J gene TRBJ2-1; 14 bases fit TRBD2. This CDR3 has 14 residues. CDR1 is DFQATT, CDR2 SNEGSKA, per germline (reference sequence).

The J gene is TRBJ2-7, the V gene TRBV5-5, with D perhaps TRBD1 (6 bases). This CDR3 contains 14 residues. CDR1 and CDR2 from the germline V gene are SGHKS and YYEKEE (reference sequence). The ends were cut back, 4 bases at V and 2 bases at J, with 13 bases in the middle. The CDR3 region is CASSRGQQTYEQYF. In nucleotides, the CDR3 is TGTGCCAGCAGCCGCGGACAGCAAACCTACGAGCAGTACTTC.

This clonotype was seen at least ten times. The genes are TRBV20-1 and TRBJ2-5; 9 bases agree with TRBD1. The V gene end was trimmed by 2 bases and the J gene end by 9 bases; junction bases not matched to a gene: 4. Germline V lookup: CDR1 DFQATT, CDR2 SNEGSKA (reference sequence). The CDR3 covers 12 residues. Written as DNA, the CDR3 is TGCAGTGCTAGATGGACAGGGGAGGCCCAGTACTTC. Translated: CSARWTGEAQYF.

This clonotype was observed at least ten times. V gene TRBV30 combines with J gene TRBJ1-5, with unresolved D. CDR1 is GTSNPN and CDR2 is SVGIG in the germline V gene (reference sequence). The V end was cut by 1 base, the J end by 3 bases, with 7 bases between. This CDR3 comprises 13 residues. Here the CDR3 reads CAWSGGINQPQHF. The CDR3 DNA follows: TGTGCCTGGAGTGGCGGGATCAATCAGCCCCAGCATTTT.

In this sample, this clonotype turned up once. The gene calls are TRBV29-1 and TRBJ1-5; 8 bases are shared with TRBD1. The CDR3 runs 13 residues. J gave up 7 bases and V 6 bases, and 8 bases lay outside the gene matches. The germline CDR1 and CDR2 sequences are SQVTM and ANQGSEA. The CDR3: CSVGGQGGQPQHF. The CDR3 coding sequence is TGCAGCGTCGGTGGACAGGGTGGCCAGCCCCAGCATTTT.

On this clonotype itself: Germline and junction disagree at one end, which may indicate a read error. The chain has TRBV7-2 and TRBJ1-1; 7 nucleotides agree with TRBD1. CDR1 SGHTA and CDR2 FQGNSA come from the germline V gene. The CDR3 length is 16 residues. CDR3 protein: CAGSLLNPGTDSEAFF. CDR3 coding DNA: TGTGCCGGCAGCTTACTCAACCCCGGGACAGACTCAGAAGCTTTCTTT.

This clonotype has only a few counts. The chain has TRBV4-2 and TRBJ2-7; D remains ambiguous. The CDR3 is 14 residues long. The germline V and J ends were trimmed by 0 bases and 1 base, with 7 bases remaining between them. Germline V CDR1 and CDR2: LGHNA, YNFKEQ. As DNA, the CDR3 is TGTGCCAGCAGCCAAGAGGCCATATCCTACGAGCAGTACTTC. Amino acids: CASSQEAISYEQYF.

The chain has TRBV20-1 and TRBJ2-5, with a possible D match to TRBD2 (6 bases). The CDR3 runs 15 residues. CDR1 is DFQATT and CDR2 is SNEGSKA in the germline V gene (reference sequence). Trimming cost V 6 bases and J 2 bases, with 19 bases left between them. The CDR3 loop reads CSARAGGNLQETQYF. Written as DNA, the CDR3 is TGCAGTGCGCGGGCGGGCGGGAACCTTCAAGAGACCCAGTACTTC.

In its sample, this clonotype was seen a few times. This chain links TRBV6-5 with TRBJ1-4; D remains ambiguous. CDR1 and CDR2 from the germline V gene are MNHEY and SVGAGI. Trimming pared 2 bases from V and 13 bases from J, leaving 11 bases between. The CDR3 extends over 12 amino acids. The chain's CDR3 is CASSYVEDLLFF. DNA for the CDR3: TGTGCCAGCAGTTACGTCGAGGACCTACTGTTTTTT.

This clonotype was counted many times. This sequence joins TRBV24-1 and TRBJ2-2, with 7 bases matching TRBD1. The germline V gene has CDR1 KGHDR and CDR2 SFDVKD. V gave up 5 bases and J gave up 4 bases; unmatched junction bases: 6. This CDR3 contains 15 residues. The CDR3: CATSAPTGSTGELFF. The CDR3 nucleotides read TGTGCCACCAGTGCCCCGACAGGGTCCACCGGGGAGCTGTTTTTT.

This clonotype was counted ten times or more. This rearrangement joins TRBV2 to TRBJ2-5; 7 positions agree with TRBD1. Trimming took 6 bases from V and 4 from J; bases not matched to a gene: 8. Germline V gene lookup returns CDR1 SNHLY and CDR2 FYNNEI. The CDR3 length is 14 residues. This CDR3 is CASSRDSRPETQYF. The DNA for the CDR3 is TGTGCCAGCAGCCGGGACAGTCGTCCAGAGACCCAGTACTTC.

The chain recombines TRBV10-3 with TRBJ1-6; no clear D. With 0 bases removed from V and 8 bases from J, the gap between germline ends came to 5 bases. CDR1 ENHRY and CDR2 SYGVKD come from the germline V gene. The CDR3 runs 13 residues. This CDR3 reads CAISESDDSPLHF. The CDR3 DNA reads as TGTGCCATCAGTGAGTCGGACGATTCACCCCTCCACTTT.

This clonotype occurred a few times. The V call is TRBV30, the J call TRBJ1-1; D gene uncertain. Germline lookup yields CDR1 GTSNPN and CDR2 SVGIG (reference sequence). V was trimmed by 0 bases and J by 0 bases, leaving 11 bases between them. There are 15 residues in the CDR3. The CDR3 sequence: CAWSVGSTVNTEAFF. The CDR3 DNA follows: TGTGCCTGGAGTGTAGGGTCTACTGTGAACACTGAAGCTTTCTTT.

This clonotype was detected ten times or more. CDR3 protein: CASSLVGLARVSYEQYF. The CDR3, as DNA: TGTGCCAGCAGTTTAGTGGGACTAGCGAGAGTATCCTACGAGCAGTACTTC. The genes are TRBV12-3 or TRBV12-4 and TRBJ2-7; 10 bases map to TRBD2. The CDR3 is made up of 17 amino acids. The ends lost 1 base at V and 1 base at J; junction bases unmatched: 7.

This clonotype was seen a few times. The chain links TRBV4-1 to TRBJ2-5; 8 nucleotides agree with TRBD2. CDR3 length: 16 residues. The ends lost 4 bases at V and 5 bases at J; junction bases unmatched: 12. Germline values: CDR1 MGHRA, CDR2 YSYEKL. CDR3 nucleotide sequence: TGCGCCAGCAGCCCCGGTCCCGGACTAGCAGGGGAGACCCAGTACTTC. Protein product: CASSPGPGLAGETQYF.

This clonotype was seen ten or more times. The V and J genes are TRBV5-1 and TRBJ1-2; D unclear. This CDR3 region has 15 residues. The V end was cut by 1 base, the J end by 6 bases, with 16 bases between. The germline V gene encodes CDR1 SGHRS and CDR2 YFSETQ. CDR3 sequence: CASSLSTTGTDGYTF. CDR3 DNA sequence: TGCGCCAGCAGCTTGTCCACGACGGGTACGGATGGCTACACCTTC. The entire variable domain, with the rest obtained from reference TRBV5-1 and TRBJ1-2, is as follows: KAGVTQTPRYLIKTRGQQVTLSCSPISGHRSVSWYQQTPGQGLQFLFEYFSETQRNKGNFPGRFSGRQFSNSRSEMNVSTLELGDSALYLCASSLSTTGTDGYTFGSGTRLTVV.

V gene TRBV27 combines with J gene TRBJ1-4; tentatively, D is TRBD1 (5 bases). Germline V lookup: CDR1 MNHEY, CDR2 SMNVEV (reference sequence). The CDR3 is 14 amino acids. Trimming removed 3 bases from V and 8 bases from J, with 13 bases in between. The CDR3 nucleotides are TGTGCCAGCAGTTTTGGACGGGGGGGAGAAAAACTGTTTTTT. Its protein is CASSFGRGGEKLFF.